One sample yielded the 8 T cell receptor beta chains listed below, sequenced in a study of human T cells and chemical hapten exposure. The sample's time point: patch test 3, about 24 weeks after DPC sensitization. The treatment here: therapeutic diphenylcyclopropenone sensitization with weekly scalp DPC. TCRdb re-called the RACE reads with MiXCR, one entry per CDR3 protein. This sample has around 27,000 distinct CDR3 sequences, with about 5% found just once. The specimen comprised whole blood, sampled in connection with sensitization to the hapten diphenylcyclopropenone (DPC). All receptors come from a young man with alopecia areata. Some clones in this sample may be carry-over from other donors' samples.

This clonotype was counted at least ten times. This chain uses TRBV24-1 with TRBJ1-1; D remains ambiguous. Looked up from germline, CDR1 is KGHDR and CDR2 is SFDVKD. V gave up 7 bases and J gave up 1 base, with 9 bases separating them. This CDR3 has 13 amino acids. DNA for the CDR3: TGTGCCACCAGAGAGACACAGAACACTGAAGCTTTCTTT. It yields the protein CATRETQNTEAFF.

This clonotype was found many times. The rearrangement joins TRBV6-5 to TRBJ1-2; no firm D call. V shed 3 bases and J shed 8 bases, with 16 bases lying between them. Germline values: CDR1 MNHEY, CDR2 SVGAGI. The CDR3 totals 14 residues. This CDR3 is CASSYVGISGGYTF. CDR3 DNA: TGTGCCAGCAGTTATGTCGGAATTTCGGGAGGCTACACCTTC.

Many counts were recorded for this clonotype. V is TRBV7-9 and J is TRBJ2-5; TRBD2 aligns across 13 bases. The germline CDR1 and CDR2 sequences are SEHNR and FQNEAQ (reference sequence). The CDR3 length is 16 residues. With 5 bases clipped from V and 1 base from J, the junction kept 4 bases outside the gene matches. This CDR3 reads CASSPRLAGGQETQYF. The CDR3, as DNA: TGTGCCAGCAGCCCCAGACTAGCGGGGGGCCAAGAGACCCAGTACTTC. Filled out from reference TRBV7-9 and TRBJ2-5, the complete variable domain reads DTGVSQNPRHKITKRGQNVTFRCDPISEHNRLYWYRQTLGQGPEFLTYFQNEAQLEKSRLLSDRFSAERPKGSFSTLEIQRTEQGDSAMYLCASSPRLAGGQETQYFGPGTRLLVL.

This clonotype was detected many times. The V and J genes are TRBV29-1 and TRBJ2-2; TRBD1 might be the D (6 bases). This CDR3 is built from 14 residues. Germline V gene data show CDR1 as SQVTM and CDR2 as ANQGSEA. Trimming took 7 bases from V and 3 from J, leaving 15 bases between them. CDR3 in DNA: TGCAGCGGAAGGCTGGGGGCGGACACCGGGGAGCTGTTTTTT. Its translation is CSGRLGADTGELFF.

In its sample, this clonotype was seen a few times. The chain carries TRBV20-1 and TRBJ2-3; 16 bases map to TRBD2. CDR3 length: 15 amino acids. The germline V gene encodes CDR1 DFQATT and CDR2 SNEGSKA (reference sequence). V lost 5 bases and J lost 4; bases outside the gene matches: 3. CDR3 amino acids: CSAGGTSGGADTQYF. In DNA, the CDR3 is TGCAGTGCTGGCGGGACTAGCGGGGGGGCAGATACGCAGTATTTT.

Sample share makes this clonotype medium-sized. J is TRBJ1-6 and V is TRBV6-2 or TRBV6-3; no clear D gene. Germline V lookup: CDR1 MNHEY, CDR2 SVGEGT. V lost 6 bases to trimming and J lost 7 bases, with 10 bases between them. This CDR3 is 13 amino acids long. CDR3 bases: TGTGCCAGCAGGGTGGCGTTGAATTCACCCCTCCACTTT. Protein sequence: CASRVALNSPLHF.

This clonotype was observed many times. The chain has TRBV13 and TRBJ2-7; D unclear. The germline gives CDR1 PRHDT, CDR2 FYEKMQ (reference sequence). Trimming took off 5 bases at V and 5 bases at J, with 7 bases between the two ends. The CDR3 length is 11 residues. This CDR3 reads CASSPRDEQYF. CDR3 sequence (DNA): TGTGCCAGCAGCCCACGAGACGAGCAGTACTTC.

This clonotype occurred many times. The chain has TRBV10-2 and TRBJ1-2; 9 bases align to TRBD1. The V segment lost 7 bases and the J segment 0 bases; nucleotides outside the gene matches: 9. Germline values: CDR1 WSHSY, CDR2 SAAADI. The CDR3 totals 16 residues. CDR3 in amino acids: CASNTGTGFTNYGYTF. The CDR3 DNA reads as TGCGCCAGCAACACCGGGACAGGGTTTACTAACTATGGCTACACCTTC.